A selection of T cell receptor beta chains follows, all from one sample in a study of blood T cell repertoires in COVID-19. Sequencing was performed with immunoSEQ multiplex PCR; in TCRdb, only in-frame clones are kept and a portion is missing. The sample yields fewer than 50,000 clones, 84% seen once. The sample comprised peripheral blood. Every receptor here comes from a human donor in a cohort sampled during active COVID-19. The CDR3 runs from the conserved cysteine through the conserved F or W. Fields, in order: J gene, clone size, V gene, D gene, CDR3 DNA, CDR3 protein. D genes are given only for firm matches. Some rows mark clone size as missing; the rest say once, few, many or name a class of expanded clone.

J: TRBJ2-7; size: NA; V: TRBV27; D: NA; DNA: TGTGCCAGCAGTTCCCCCGCCCTTTTATTCCAGGGCGCCTACGAGCAGTACTTC; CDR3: CASSSPALLFQGAYEQYF
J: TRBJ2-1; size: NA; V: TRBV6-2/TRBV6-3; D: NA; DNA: TGTGCCAGCAGTTACAGGGGGAGGGATAATGAGCAGTTCTTC; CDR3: CASSYRGRDNEQFF
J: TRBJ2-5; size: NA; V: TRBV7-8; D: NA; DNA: TGTGCCAGCAGCTTAGTGGGCGGGAAAGAAGAGACCCAGTACTTC; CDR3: CASSLVGGKEETQYF
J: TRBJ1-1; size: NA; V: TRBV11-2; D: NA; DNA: TGTGCCAGCAGCTTAGGACCGTTCAGGACAACTGAAGCTTTCTTT; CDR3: CASSLGPFRTTEAFF
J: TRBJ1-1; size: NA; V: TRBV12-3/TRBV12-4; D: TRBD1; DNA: TGTGCCAGCAGCCCACAGGGGGCCACTGAAGCTTTCTTT; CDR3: CASSPQGATEAFF
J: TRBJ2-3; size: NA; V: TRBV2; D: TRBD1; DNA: TGTGTCCTCTCGACAGGGATCACAGATACGCAGTATTTT; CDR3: CVLSTGITDTQYF
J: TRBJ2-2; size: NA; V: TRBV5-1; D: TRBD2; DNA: TGCGCCAGCAGCTTAGGACTAGCGAACACCGGGGAGCTGTTTTTT; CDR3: CASSLGLANTGELFF
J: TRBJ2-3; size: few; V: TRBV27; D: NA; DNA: TGTGCCAGCAGTCTCTCTCGGTTACGGGACACAGATACGCAGTATTTT; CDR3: CASSLSRLRDTDTQYF
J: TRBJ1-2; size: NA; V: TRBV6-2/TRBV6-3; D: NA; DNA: TGTGCCAGCAGTAACCGACAGTCCTATGGCTACACCTTC; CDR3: CASSNRQSYGYTF
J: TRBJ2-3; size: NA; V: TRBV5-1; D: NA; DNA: TGCGCCAGCAGCTTGAACGCACAGGGCGATACGCAGTATTTT; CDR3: CASSLNAQGDTQYF
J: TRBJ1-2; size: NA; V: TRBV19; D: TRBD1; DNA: TGTGCCAGTAGTATCGGGACAGGGGCCTATGGCTACACCTTC; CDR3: CASSIGTGAYGYTF
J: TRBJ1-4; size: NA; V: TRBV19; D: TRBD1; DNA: TGTGCCAGTAGTCCCCGACAGGGTAATGAAAAACTGTTTTTT; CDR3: CASSPRQGNEKLFF
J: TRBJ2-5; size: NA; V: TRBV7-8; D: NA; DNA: TGTGCCAGCAGCTTAGGACAGGTCCAAGAGACCCAGTACTTC; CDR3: CASSLGQVQETQYF
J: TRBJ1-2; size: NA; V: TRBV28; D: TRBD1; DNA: TGTGCCAGCAGTCTCCCGAGGACAGGGGGAGGCTACACCTTC; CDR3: CASSLPRTGGGYTF
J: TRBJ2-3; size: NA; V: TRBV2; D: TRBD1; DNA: TGTGCCAGCAGTGGGGGGACAGGAGATACGCAGTATTTT; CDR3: CASSGGTGDTQYF
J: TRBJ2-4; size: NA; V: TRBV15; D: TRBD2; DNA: TGTGCCACCAGCAGTGGGGAACTAGCGGGAGGGCTAGCCAAAAACATTCAGTACTTC; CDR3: CATSSGELAGGLAKNIQYF
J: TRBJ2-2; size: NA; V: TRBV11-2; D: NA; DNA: TGTGCCAGCAGCTTTAGAGGGGGGGACACCGGGGAGCTGTTTTTT; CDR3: CASSFRGGDTGELFF
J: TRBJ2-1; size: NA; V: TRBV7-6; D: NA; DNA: TGTGCCAGCAGCTTAGTTCTGAGCTACAATGAGCAGTTCTTC; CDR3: CASSLVLSYNEQFF
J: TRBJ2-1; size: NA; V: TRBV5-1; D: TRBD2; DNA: TGCGCCAGCACCTCAGGACTAGCGGGAGTTCATGAGCAGTTCTTC; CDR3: CASTSGLAGVHEQFF
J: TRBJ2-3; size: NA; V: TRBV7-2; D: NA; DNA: TGTGCCAGCAGCATTGGAGGGAAGAGAAGCACAGATACGCAGTATTTT; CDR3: CASSIGGKRSTDTQYF
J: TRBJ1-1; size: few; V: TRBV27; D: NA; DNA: TGTGCCAGCAGTTTACGGGAGGTCACTGAAGCTTTCTTT; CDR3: CASSLREVTEAFF
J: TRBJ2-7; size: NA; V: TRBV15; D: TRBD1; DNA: TGTGCCACCAGCAGGTACCGGGACAGGAACTCCTACGAGCAGTACTTC; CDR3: CATSRYRDRNSYEQYF
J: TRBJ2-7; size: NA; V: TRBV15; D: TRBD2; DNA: TGTGCCACCAGCCCCTCGGGGGAGGGCCGACACGAGCAGTACTTC; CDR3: CATSPSGEGRHEQYF
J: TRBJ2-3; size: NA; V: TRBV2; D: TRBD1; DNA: TGTGCCAGTCAAACGGGACAGTTTACTACAGATACGCAGTATTTT; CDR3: CASQTGQFTTDTQYF
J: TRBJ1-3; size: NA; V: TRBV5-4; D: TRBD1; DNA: TGTGCCAGCAGCTCGCCGGGACAGAACTCTGGAAACACCATATATTTT; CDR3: CASSSPGQNSGNTIYF
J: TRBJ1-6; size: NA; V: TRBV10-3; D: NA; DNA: TGTGCCATCACTCCAGGGGATAAGGAATCACCCCTCCACTTT; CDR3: CAITPGDKESPLHF
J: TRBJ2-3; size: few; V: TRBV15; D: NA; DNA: TGTGCCACCAGCAGCGGTACTAAGACAGATACGCAGTATTTT; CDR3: CATSSGTKTDTQYF
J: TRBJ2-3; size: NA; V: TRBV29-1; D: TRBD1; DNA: TGCAGCGCCACAACCGGGACAGGGCGTGGGTATACGCAGTATTTT; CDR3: CSATTGTGRGYTQYF
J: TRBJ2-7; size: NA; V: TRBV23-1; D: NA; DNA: TGCGCCAGCAGTCCCCCGCCGGCCAAAGGGGTTCGGTACGAGCAGTACTTC; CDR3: CASSPPPAKGVRYEQYF
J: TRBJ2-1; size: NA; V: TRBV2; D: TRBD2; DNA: TGTGCCAGCAGTGATCTCCTAGCGGGGCATGGAACGCAGTTCTTC; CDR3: CASSDLLAGHGTQFF
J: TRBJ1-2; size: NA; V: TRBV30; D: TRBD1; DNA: TGTGCCTGGACCACCCAGTCGGGACAGGGCTACACCTTC; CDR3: CAWTTQSGQGYTF
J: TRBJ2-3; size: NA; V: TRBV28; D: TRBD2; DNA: TGTGCCAGCAGGGCGACTAGCGGGAAACGCGGCACAGATACGCAGTATTTT; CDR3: CASRATSGKRGTDTQYF
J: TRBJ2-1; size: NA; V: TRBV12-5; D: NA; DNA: TGTGCTAGTGCTTCAACTCGGGAGCAGTTCTTC; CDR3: CASASTREQFF
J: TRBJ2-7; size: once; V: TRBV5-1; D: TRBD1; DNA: TGCGCCAGCAGCTTGGATTCGGGGACAGGGCAGGTCGAGCAGTACTTC; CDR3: CASSLDSGTGQVEQYF